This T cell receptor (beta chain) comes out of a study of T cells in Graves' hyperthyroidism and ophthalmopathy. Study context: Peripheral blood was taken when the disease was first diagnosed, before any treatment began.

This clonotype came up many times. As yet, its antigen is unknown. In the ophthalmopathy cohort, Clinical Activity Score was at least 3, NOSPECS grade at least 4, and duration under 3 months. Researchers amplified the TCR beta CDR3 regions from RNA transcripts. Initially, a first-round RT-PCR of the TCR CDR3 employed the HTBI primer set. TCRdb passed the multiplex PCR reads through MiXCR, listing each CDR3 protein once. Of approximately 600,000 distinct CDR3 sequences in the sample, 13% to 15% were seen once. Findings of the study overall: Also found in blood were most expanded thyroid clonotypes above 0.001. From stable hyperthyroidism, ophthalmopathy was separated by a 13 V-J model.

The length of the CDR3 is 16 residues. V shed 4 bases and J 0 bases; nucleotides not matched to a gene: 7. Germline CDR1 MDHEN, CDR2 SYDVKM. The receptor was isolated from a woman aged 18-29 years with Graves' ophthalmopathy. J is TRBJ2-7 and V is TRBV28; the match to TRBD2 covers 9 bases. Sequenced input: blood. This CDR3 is CASSSPSGRLSYEQYF. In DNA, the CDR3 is TGTGCCAGCAGTTCACCAAGCGGGAGGCTCTCCTACGAGCAGTACTTC. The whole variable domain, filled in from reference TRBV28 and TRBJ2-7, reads DVKVTQSSRYLVKRTGEKVFLECVQDMDHENMFWYRQDPGLGLRLIYFSYDVKMKEKGDIPEGYSVSREKKERFSLILESASTNQTSMYLCASSSPSGRLSYEQYFGPGTRLTVT.